The T cell receptor (beta chain) described here comes from a study of shared clonotypes between healthy human individuals. Study-wide context: Contributing individuals were two females and a few males aged 18 to 49.

Looked up from germline, CDR1 is SQVTM and CDR2 is ANQGSEA. This CDR3 has 13 amino acids. The V and J ends lost 0 bases and 3 bases respectively, with 9 bases between them. Assay: immunoSEQ multiplex PCR; the TCRdb copy retains only in-frame clones and omits some. The table lists around 2.5 million clones, 93% of them singletons, with about 0.39% in the top ten. Sequencing was carried out using naive CD4+ T cells from PBMCs. As for subset: CD45RA+ positively selected. The source of this sequence is a man aged 18 to 30 in good health. Some clones in this sample may be carry-over from other donors' samples. The chain combines TRBV29-1 with TRBJ2-7, with D uncertain. CDR3 DNA: TGCAGCGTTGAAGATCGGCCGGGCTACGAGCAGTACTTC. It codes for CSVEDRPGYEQYF.